A selection of T cell receptor beta chains follows, all from one sample in a study of blood T cell repertoires in COVID-19. Data came from immunoSEQ multiplex PCR; TCRdb stores just in-frame clones and leaves some out. There are about 80,000 clones in the sample; approximately 84% occur only once, and over 10% lies in the top ten. Sequencing used peripheral blood. The receptors come from a human donor in a cohort sampled during active COVID-19. Each CDR3 is given with its conserved first and last residue. A D gene is named only where the DNA matches it firmly. Size tells how often a clone was seen (once, few, many) or the class of an expanded clone, and some rows leave it out.

j_call: TRBJ1-2; clone_size: .; v_call: TRBV6-5; d_call: TRBD1; cdr3_nt: TGTGCCAGCAGTTACTCCGGACAGGGGGTCTATGGCTACACCTTC; cdr3_aa: CASSYSGQGVYGYTF
j_call: TRBJ1-4; clone_size: .; v_call: TRBV18; d_call: .; cdr3_nt: TGTGCCAGCTCACCGCCAGGGGCGGGTAATGAAAAACTGTTTTTT; cdr3_aa: CASSPPGAGNEKLFF
j_call: TRBJ1-2; clone_size: .; v_call: TRBV5-1; d_call: TRBD1; cdr3_nt: TGCGCCAGCAGCGTCGCACAGGGGCAAAGCTTCGGAGGCTACACCTTC; cdr3_aa: CASSVAQGQSFGGYTF
j_call: TRBJ2-5; clone_size: .; v_call: TRBV18; d_call: TRBD1; cdr3_nt: TGTGCCAGCTCACCAGGACAGGGAGGAAAAGAGACCCAGTACTTC; cdr3_aa: CASSPGQGGKETQYF
j_call: TRBJ2-1; clone_size: .; v_call: TRBV5-1; d_call: TRBD1; cdr3_nt: TGCGCCAGCAGCCAGCAGGGACAGGGTATCTACAATGAGCAGTTCTTC; cdr3_aa: CASSQQGQGIYNEQFF
j_call: TRBJ1-1; clone_size: .; v_call: TRBV11-2; d_call: TRBD1; cdr3_nt: TGTGCCAGCAGCTCAAGATCCAGGGGGCGCACAGCTTTCTTT; cdr3_aa: CASSSRSRGRTAFF
j_call: TRBJ2-3; clone_size: .; v_call: TRBV7-3; d_call: TRBD2; cdr3_nt: TGTGCCAGCAGCTTAACCAGCGGGGGCACAGATACGCAGTATTTT; cdr3_aa: CASSLTSGGTDTQYF
j_call: TRBJ2-1; clone_size: .; v_call: TRBV5-1; d_call: TRBD1; cdr3_nt: TGCGCCAGCAGCTCCAAACCTACCGGGACAGGGGCCGAGCAGTTCTTC; cdr3_aa: CASSSKPTGTGAEQFF
j_call: TRBJ1-1; clone_size: .; v_call: TRBV6-4; d_call: TRBD1; cdr3_nt: TGTGCCGGTTACAGGGACAGCACTGAAGCTTTCTTT; cdr3_aa: CAGYRDSTEAFF
j_call: TRBJ2-5; clone_size: .; v_call: TRBV2; d_call: TRBD2; cdr3_nt: TGTGCCATATCCGGGACTAGGGTGACCCAGTACTTC; cdr3_aa: CAISGTRVTQYF
j_call: TRBJ1-2; clone_size: .; v_call: TRBV5-6; d_call: .; cdr3_nt: TGTGCCAGCAGCCGAACGGACAGATTTAACTATGGCTACACCTTC; cdr3_aa: CASSRTDRFNYGYTF
j_call: TRBJ1-2; clone_size: .; v_call: TRBV9; d_call: TRBD1; cdr3_nt: TGTGCCAGCAGCGTAGGGGGACAGGGGGCCTATGGCTACACCTTC; cdr3_aa: CASSVGGQGAYGYTF
j_call: TRBJ2-3; clone_size: .; v_call: TRBV5-1; d_call: .; cdr3_nt: TGCGCCAGCAGCTTGTTGGGGGTCGCGGGAACAGATACGCAGTATTTT; cdr3_aa: CASSLLGVAGTDTQYF
j_call: TRBJ1-3; clone_size: .; v_call: TRBV5-1; d_call: .; cdr3_nt: TGCGCCAGCAGCTTTGGAGGGGAACCTGGAAACACCATATATTTT; cdr3_aa: CASSFGGEPGNTIYF
j_call: TRBJ2-3; clone_size: .; v_call: TRBV18; d_call: .; cdr3_nt: TGTGCCAGCTCACCTCCTAGAGCAGCGGGCACAGATACGCAGTATTTT; cdr3_aa: CASSPPRAAGTDTQYF
j_call: TRBJ1-3; clone_size: .; v_call: TRBV4-1; d_call: .; cdr3_nt: TGCGGTACTGGGGGGGCACCTGGAAACACCATATATTTT; cdr3_aa: CGTGGAPGNTIYF
j_call: TRBJ1-5; clone_size: few; v_call: TRBV4-1; d_call: .; cdr3_nt: TGCGCCAGCAGCCAAGATCAGGGGAGCAATCAGCCCCAGCATTTT; cdr3_aa: CASSQDQGSNQPQHF
j_call: TRBJ2-2; clone_size: .; v_call: TRBV19; d_call: TRBD1; cdr3_nt: TGTGCCAGTAGTAATCCGGGACAGACGAACACCGGGGAGCTGTTTTTT; cdr3_aa: CASSNPGQTNTGELFF
j_call: TRBJ2-5; clone_size: once; v_call: TRBV7-9; d_call: TRBD1; cdr3_nt: TGTGCCAGCAGCTTAGGGACAGGGACCCAAGAGACCCAGTACTTC; cdr3_aa: CASSLGTGTQETQYF
j_call: TRBJ2-7; clone_size: .; v_call: TRBV6-6; d_call: .; cdr3_nt: TGTGCCAGCACCGCCCAGGGAACGTTGAGCTCCTACGAGCAGTACTTC; cdr3_aa: CASTAQGTLSSYEQYF
j_call: TRBJ2-2; clone_size: few; v_call: TRBV5-1; d_call: .; cdr3_nt: TGCGCCAGCAGCTTGGTCGGGGGTTCGCCCACCGGGGAGCTGTTTTTT; cdr3_aa: CASSLVGGSPTGELFF
j_call: TRBJ1-4; clone_size: .; v_call: TRBV14; d_call: .; cdr3_nt: TGTGCCAGCAGCTCGGGTCACTCGGACAGAAGTAATGAAAAACTGTTTTTT; cdr3_aa: CASSSGHSDRSNEKLFF
j_call: TRBJ2-1; clone_size: .; v_call: TRBV4-2; d_call: TRBD2; cdr3_nt: TGTGCCAGCAGCCAAGCTAGCGGGCCCTACAATGAGCAGTTCTTC; cdr3_aa: CASSQASGPYNEQFF
j_call: TRBJ1-1; clone_size: .; v_call: TRBV14; d_call: .; cdr3_nt: TGTGCCAGCAGTCGGGGCACTGAAGCTTTCTTT; cdr3_aa: CASSRGTEAFF
j_call: TRBJ2-2; clone_size: .; v_call: TRBV18; d_call: TRBD1; cdr3_nt: TGTGCCAGCTCAGGGACAGGGACGAACACCGGGGAGCTGTTTTTT; cdr3_aa: CASSGTGTNTGELFF
j_call: TRBJ2-2; clone_size: .; v_call: TRBV9; d_call: .; cdr3_nt: TGTGCCAGCAGCGTAGGGGGCGGGATCTTAGGCGGGGAGCTGTTTTTT; cdr3_aa: CASSVGGGILGGELFF
j_call: TRBJ2-1; clone_size: .; v_call: TRBV27; d_call: TRBD2; cdr3_nt: TGTGCCAGCAGGACTAGCGGGGGGCGAGAGCAGTTCTTC; cdr3_aa: CASRTSGGREQFF
j_call: TRBJ2-3; clone_size: .; v_call: TRBV5-1; d_call: .; cdr3_nt: TGCGCCAGCAGCTTGGGAGGATTCACAGATACGCAGTATTTT; cdr3_aa: CASSLGGFTDTQYF
j_call: TRBJ1-1; clone_size: few; v_call: TRBV19; d_call: .; cdr3_nt: TGTGCCAGTAGAACCCCAGGGCCGCCCTCTCCTGAAGCTTTCTTT; cdr3_aa: CASRTPGPPSPEAFF
j_call: TRBJ2-7; clone_size: .; v_call: TRBV4-1; d_call: TRBD1; cdr3_nt: TGCGCCAGCAGCCCGACAGGGGGGGTATACGAGCAGTACTTC; cdr3_aa: CASSPTGGVYEQYF
j_call: TRBJ2-2; clone_size: few; v_call: TRBV5-4; d_call: TRBD1; cdr3_nt: TGTGCCAGCAGCCGGACAGGGGGAAACACCGGGGAGCTGTTTTTT; cdr3_aa: CASSRTGGNTGELFF
j_call: TRBJ1-5; clone_size: .; v_call: TRBV10-3; d_call: TRBD1; cdr3_nt: TGTGCCATCAGTGATCCCGGGACAGCCTCGCCCCAGCATTTT; cdr3_aa: CAISDPGTASPQHF
j_call: TRBJ2-2; clone_size: .; v_call: TRBV3-1/TRBV3-2; d_call: .; cdr3_nt: TGTGCCAGCAGCCAAGACTTCAGGGATCAGGGCACCGGGGAGCTGTTTTTT; cdr3_aa: CASSQDFRDQGTGELFF
j_call: TRBJ2-1; clone_size: .; v_call: TRBV21-1; d_call: .; cdr3_nt: TGTGCCAGCAGCAATAGGGGGCCGTCAATAGGGAACATGAATGAGCAGTTCTTC; cdr3_aa: CASSNRGPSIGNMNEQFF
j_call: TRBJ2-2; clone_size: .; v_call: TRBV12-5; d_call: TRBD1; cdr3_nt: TGTGCTAGCCACGCCGGGACAGGGTACACCGGGGAGCTGTTTTTT; cdr3_aa: CASHAGTGYTGELFF
j_call: TRBJ1-3; clone_size: .; v_call: TRBV19; d_call: .; cdr3_nt: TGTGCCAGTAGTTTTTTAAACTCTGGAAACACCATATATTTT; cdr3_aa: CASSFLNSGNTIYF
j_call: TRBJ1-1; clone_size: few; v_call: TRBV27; d_call: .; cdr3_nt: TGTGCCAGCAGCCAGGGACGGGGGACTCTGGCTTTCTTT; cdr3_aa: CASSQGRGTLAFF
j_call: TRBJ2-5; clone_size: once; v_call: TRBV19; d_call: TRBD2; cdr3_nt: TGTGCCAGGATACTTAAGGTAGCGGGAGTAGAGACCCAGTACTTC; cdr3_aa: CARILKVAGVETQYF
j_call: TRBJ1-5; clone_size: few; v_call: TRBV6-6; d_call: .; cdr3_nt: TGTGCCAGTGGACAGCTAATAAGCAATCAGCCCCAGCATTTT; cdr3_aa: CASGQLISNQPQHF
j_call: TRBJ1-1; clone_size: .; v_call: TRBV7-9; d_call: .; cdr3_nt: TGTGCCAGCAGCTTTGGAGGGATGAACACTGAAGCTTTCTTT; cdr3_aa: CASSFGGMNTEAFF
j_call: TRBJ2-7; clone_size: .; v_call: TRBV6-1; d_call: TRBD2; cdr3_nt: TGTGCCAGCAGTGAAGGACTAGCGGGGCCAACCTACGAGCAGTACTTC; cdr3_aa: CASSEGLAGPTYEQYF
j_call: TRBJ1-3; clone_size: few; v_call: TRBV11-2; d_call: .; cdr3_nt: TGTGCCAGCATCCCCTTGTACTCACGAAACACCATATATTTT; cdr3_aa: CASIPLYSRNTIYF
j_call: TRBJ1-5; clone_size: .; v_call: TRBV19; d_call: TRBD1; cdr3_nt: TGTGCCACTGGGGGACAGCCTTATAGCAATCAGCCCCAGCATTTT; cdr3_aa: CATGGQPYSNQPQHF
j_call: TRBJ2-7; clone_size: .; v_call: TRBV29-1; d_call: TRBD1; cdr3_nt: TGCAGCGTGGCGAGGGGACAGGACCCCTCCTACGAGCAGTACTTC; cdr3_aa: CSVARGQDPSYEQYF
j_call: TRBJ1-5; clone_size: .; v_call: TRBV24-1; d_call: TRBD1; cdr3_nt: TGTGCCACCAGTGACGCAGGGGGCACGAGCAATCAGCCCCAGCATTTT; cdr3_aa: CATSDAGGTSNQPQHF
j_call: TRBJ2-2; clone_size: .; v_call: TRBV7-3; d_call: .; cdr3_nt: TGTGCCAGCAGCCAAACGGTGGGGCCGATCACCGGGGAGCTGTTTTTT; cdr3_aa: CASSQTVGPITGELFF
j_call: TRBJ2-3; clone_size: .; v_call: TRBV27; d_call: TRBD2; cdr3_nt: TGTGCCAGCAGTGTCCGGACTAGCGGGGAGGACACAGATACGCAGTATTTT; cdr3_aa: CASSVRTSGEDTDTQYF
j_call: TRBJ2-1; clone_size: .; v_call: TRBV18; d_call: .; cdr3_nt: TGTGCCAGCTCACCTTCGGGGATGGAGGATGAGCAGTTCTTC; cdr3_aa: CASSPSGMEDEQFF
j_call: TRBJ2-7; clone_size: .; v_call: TRBV6-5; d_call: .; cdr3_nt: TGTGCCAGCAGTCCCCGAGGACAGTTCTACGAGCAGTACTTC; cdr3_aa: CASSPRGQFYEQYF
j_call: TRBJ2-7; clone_size: .; v_call: TRBV6-4; d_call: TRBD2; cdr3_nt: TGTGCCAGCAGTGCCCAACTAGCGGGCCACGAGCAGTACTTC; cdr3_aa: CASSAQLAGHEQYF
j_call: TRBJ1-6; clone_size: .; v_call: TRBV6-6; d_call: TRBD1; cdr3_nt: TGTGCCAGCAGTTTCAGACAGGGAATAGGTTCACCCCTCCACTTT; cdr3_aa: CASSFRQGIGSPLHF
j_call: TRBJ1-1; clone_size: few; v_call: TRBV5-1; d_call: .; cdr3_nt: TGCGCCAGCAAGGTCGACAGGAAGAACACTGAAGCTTTCTTT; cdr3_aa: CASKVDRKNTEAFF